This is a list of T cell receptor beta chains from one sample in a study of CD8+CD57+ T cells in acquired aplastic anemia. One entry per CDR3 protein, called by TCRdb with MiXCR from the reads. The sample includes some 98,000 distinct CDR3 sequences, 65% to 70% of them seen just once. Input material: sorted CD4+, CD8+, or CD8+CD57+ T cells (not recorded which) from PBMCs. Source of these receptors: a human donor with aplastic anemia. Each CDR3 is given with its conserved first and last residue. D genes are given only for firm matches. Only part of the rows carry a size: once, few, many, or a class if the clone is expanded.

abundance: NA; v_gene: TRBV9; j_gene: TRBJ1-1; d_gene: NA; CDR3aa: CASSVEDGGDTEAFF; CDR3nt: TGTGCCAGCAGCGTAGAGGACGGGGGGGACACTGAAGCTTTCTTT
abundance: NA; v_gene: TRBV11-2; j_gene: TRBJ2-5; d_gene: TRBD2; CDR3aa: CASSLGSGTGRRTQYF; CDR3nt: TGTGCCAGCAGCTTAGGGAGCGGGACGGGCAGGAGGACCCAGTACTTC
abundance: NA; v_gene: TRBV11-1; j_gene: TRBJ2-3; d_gene: NA; CDR3aa: CASSLVLSATDTQYF; CDR3nt: TGTGCCAGCAGCTTAGTTCTCTCGGCAACAGATACGCAGTATTTT
abundance: once; v_gene: TRBV24-1; j_gene: TRBJ2-3; d_gene: NA; CDR3aa: CATSDLGVGFDTDTQYF; CDR3nt: TGTGCCACCAGTGATTTGGGGGTGGGCTTTGACACAGATACGCAGTATTTT
abundance: NA; v_gene: TRBV12-3/TRBV12-4; j_gene: TRBJ1-6; d_gene: NA; CDR3aa: CASKDVGSSPLHF; CDR3nt: TGTGCCAGCAAAGACGTTGGGAGCTCACCCCTCCACTTT
abundance: once; v_gene: TRBV20-1; j_gene: TRBJ2-5; d_gene: TRBD1; CDR3aa: CSANRGRETQYF; CDR3nt: TGCAGTGCTAACAGGGGACGAGAGACCCAGTACTTC
abundance: NA; v_gene: TRBV7-8; j_gene: TRBJ1-4; d_gene: NA; CDR3aa: CASSLAPGVIEKLFF; CDR3nt: TGTGCCAGCAGCTTAGCTCCAGGGGTCATCGAAAAACTGTTTTTT
abundance: NA; v_gene: TRBV24-1; j_gene: TRBJ2-5; d_gene: TRBD1; CDR3aa: CATSDPGQGLETQYF; CDR3nt: TGTGCCACCAGTGACCCAGGACAGGGGTTGGAGACCCAGTACTTC
abundance: NA; v_gene: TRBV18; j_gene: TRBJ2-1; d_gene: NA; CDR3aa: CASSPLMDPSYNEQFF; CDR3nt: TGTGCCAGCTCACCATTGATGGACCCCTCCTACAATGAGCAGTTCTTC
abundance: few; v_gene: TRBV24-1; j_gene: TRBJ2-3; d_gene: NA; CDR3aa: CATSDIKDSTDTQYF; CDR3nt: TGTGCCACCAGTGATATTAAAGACAGCACAGATACGCAGTATTTT
abundance: NA; v_gene: TRBV7-9; j_gene: TRBJ1-6; d_gene: NA; CDR3aa: CASSLAQDTSPLHF; CDR3nt: TGTGCCAGCAGCTTAGCGCAGGACACCTCACCCCTCCACTTT
abundance: NA; v_gene: TRBV10-3; j_gene: TRBJ2-7; d_gene: TRBD2; CDR3aa: CAISQGLAGGSREQYF; CDR3nt: TGTGCCATCAGCCAAGGACTAGCGGGGGGGTCTAGGGAGCAGTACTTC
abundance: NA; v_gene: TRBV25-1; j_gene: TRBJ2-1; d_gene: NA; CDR3aa: CASSRTASYNEQFF; CDR3nt: TGTGCCAGCTCCAGGACGGCCTCCTACAATGAGCAGTTCTTC
abundance: NA; v_gene: TRBV2; j_gene: TRBJ1-5; d_gene: NA; CDR3aa: CASSQRSSRSNQPQHF; CDR3nt: TGTGCCAGCAGTCAGAGATCCTCTAGAAGCAATCAGCCCCAGCATTTT
abundance: few; v_gene: TRBV10-3; j_gene: TRBJ2-3; d_gene: TRBD2; CDR3aa: CAISVGLAESTDTQYF; CDR3nt: TGTGCCATCAGTGTGGGGCTAGCGGAAAGCACAGATACGCAGTATTTT
abundance: many; v_gene: TRBV11-1; j_gene: TRBJ2-3; d_gene: NA; CDR3aa: CASSLTGFSTGTQYF; CDR3nt: TGTGCCAGCAGCTTAACAGGTTTCAGTACAGGTACGCAGTATTTT
abundance: NA; v_gene: TRBV2; j_gene: TRBJ1-4; d_gene: NA; CDR3aa: CASSEGGGPGEKLFF; CDR3nt: TGTGCCAGCAGTGAAGGTGGGGGGCCGGGAGAAAAACTGTTTTTT
abundance: once; v_gene: TRBV10-3; j_gene: TRBJ1-2; d_gene: NA; CDR3aa: CAISESKGFGYTF; CDR3nt: TGTGCCATCAGTGAGTCCAAGGGGTTCGGCTACACCTTC
abundance: NA; v_gene: TRBV20-1; j_gene: TRBJ2-3; d_gene: TRBD2; CDR3aa: CSARDPSTTSGRADQQYF; CDR3nt: TGCAGTGCTAGAGATCCCTCAACTACTAGCGGGAGGGCCGATCAGCAGTATTTT
abundance: NA; v_gene: TRBV24-1; j_gene: TRBJ1-1; d_gene: NA; CDR3aa: CATSDPQGGDTEAFF; CDR3nt: TGTGCCACCAGTGACCCCCAGGGAGGGGACACTGAAGCTTTCTTT
abundance: NA; v_gene: TRBV19; j_gene: TRBJ1-1; d_gene: NA; CDR3aa: CASSLSDNTEAFF; CDR3nt: TGTGCCAGTAGTTTGAGCGATAACACTGAAGCTTTCTTT
abundance: NA; v_gene: TRBV5-6; j_gene: TRBJ2-7; d_gene: NA; CDR3aa: CASSLDGRGAYEQYF; CDR3nt: TGTGCCAGCAGCTTGGACGGCAGGGGGGCCTACGAGCAGTACTTC
abundance: NA; v_gene: TRBV29-1; j_gene: TRBJ2-7; d_gene: NA; CDR3aa: CSVVLPGPLDEQYF; CDR3nt: TGCAGCGTTGTGTTACCGGGCCCACTGGACGAGCAGTACTTC
abundance: many; v_gene: TRBV24-1; j_gene: TRBJ2-5; d_gene: NA; CDR3aa: CAGLGGRDQETQYF; CDR3nt: TGTGCGGGGCTCGGGGGCCGTGACCAAGAGACCCAGTACTTC
abundance: many; v_gene: TRBV7-3; j_gene: TRBJ2-1; d_gene: TRBD1; CDR3aa: CASSLGQGANNEQFF; CDR3nt: TGTGCCAGCAGCCTGGGGCAGGGGGCTAACAATGAGCAGTTCTTC
abundance: NA; v_gene: TRBV7-6; j_gene: TRBJ1-6; d_gene: NA; CDR3aa: CASSFGAHNSPLHF; CDR3nt: TGTGCCAGCAGCTTCGGCGCCCATAATTCACCCCTCCACTTT
abundance: few; v_gene: TRBV20-1; j_gene: TRBJ2-7; d_gene: NA; CDR3aa: CSARDPSGVNEQYF; CDR3nt: TGCAGTGCTAGAGATCCTTCGGGAGTTAACGAGCAGTACTTC
abundance: NA; v_gene: TRBV5-5; j_gene: TRBJ2-3; d_gene: TRBD1; CDR3aa: CASSFKGTGTDTQYF; CDR3nt: TGTGCCAGCAGCTTCAAAGGGACAGGCACAGATACGCAGTATTTT
abundance: many; v_gene: TRBV6-1; j_gene: TRBJ2-7; d_gene: TRBD1; CDR3aa: CASSARDRDYEQYF; CDR3nt: TGTGCCAGCAGTGCCCGGGACAGGGACTACGAGCAGTACTTC
abundance: NA; v_gene: TRBV7-9; j_gene: TRBJ1-2; d_gene: NA; CDR3aa: CASPKEAQVYGYTF; CDR3nt: TGTGCCAGCCCCAAGGAGGCGCAGGTCTATGGCTACACCTTC
abundance: many; v_gene: TRBV11-2; j_gene: TRBJ2-4; d_gene: TRBD1; CDR3aa: CASSLRQGDLNIQYF; CDR3nt: TGTGCCAGCAGCCTCCGACAGGGTGACTTGAACATTCAGTACTTC
abundance: few; v_gene: TRBV20-1; j_gene: TRBJ2-3; d_gene: TRBD1; CDR3aa: CSAARQGAPSTDTQYF; CDR3nt: TGCAGTGCCGCAAGACAGGGGGCACCTAGCACAGATACGCAGTATTTT
abundance: NA; v_gene: TRBV12-3/TRBV12-4; j_gene: TRBJ1-2; d_gene: NA; CDR3aa: CASSWRRVGYGYTF; CDR3nt: TGTGCCAGCAGTTGGCGCAGGGTGGGCTATGGCTACACCTTC
abundance: NA; v_gene: TRBV13; j_gene: TRBJ2-7; d_gene: NA; CDR3aa: CASSLRPYEQYF; CDR3nt: TGTGCCAGCAGCTTACGACCTTACGAGCAGTACTTC
abundance: NA; v_gene: TRBV5-1; j_gene: TRBJ2-7; d_gene: TRBD2; CDR3aa: CASSLGASGRYEQYF; CDR3nt: TGCGCCAGCAGCTTAGGGGCTAGCGGGAGGTACGAGCAGTACTTC
abundance: many; v_gene: TRBV10-1; j_gene: TRBJ2-7; d_gene: TRBD2; CDR3aa: CASSENLAGPYEQYF; CDR3nt: TGCGCCAGCAGTGAGAACCTAGCGGGTCCCTACGAGCAGTACTTC
abundance: many; v_gene: TRBV4-2; j_gene: TRBJ2-7; d_gene: TRBD1; CDR3aa: CASSQDVGTVYEQYF; CDR3nt: TGTGCCAGCAGCCAAGACGTGGGGACAGTGTACGAGCAGTACTTC
abundance: many; v_gene: TRBV19; j_gene: TRBJ2-7; d_gene: TRBD1; CDR3aa: CASGDRGPHYEQYF; CDR3nt: TGTGCCAGTGGCGACAGGGGACCTCACTACGAGCAGTACTTC
abundance: NA; v_gene: TRBV2; j_gene: TRBJ2-3; d_gene: NA; CDR3aa: CASKVGQSTDTQYF; CDR3nt: TGTGCCAGCAAGGTGGGCCAGAGCACAGATACGCAGTATTTT
abundance: NA; v_gene: TRBV2; j_gene: TRBJ2-1; d_gene: TRBD1; CDR3aa: CAGNAPTSNRGSEQFF; CDR3nt: TGTGCCGGCAATGCCCCAACTAGCAACAGGGGGAGTGAGCAGTTCTTC
abundance: NA; v_gene: TRBV6-6; j_gene: TRBJ1-1; d_gene: TRBD1; CDR3aa: CASSSRQGAQNTEAFF; CDR3nt: TGTGCCAGCAGTTCCCGACAGGGGGCGCAGAACACTGAAGCTTTCTTT
abundance: NA; v_gene: TRBV24-1; j_gene: TRBJ2-7; d_gene: TRBD1; CDR3aa: CATSDPGQVPYEQYF; CDR3nt: TGTGCCACCAGTGATCCGGGACAGGTTCCCTACGAGCAGTACTTC
abundance: few; v_gene: TRBV27; j_gene: TRBJ2-5; d_gene: NA; CDR3aa: CASSSREPGTQETQYF; CDR3nt: TGTGCCAGCAGTTCCCGGGAGCCTGGGACCCAAGAGACCCAGTACTTC
abundance: once; v_gene: TRBV28; j_gene: TRBJ1-1; d_gene: TRBD1; CDR3aa: CASSLDRGSLLLNTEAFF; CDR3nt: TGTGCCAGCAGTTTAGACAGGGGATCCTTACTATTGAACACTGAAGCTTTCTTT
abundance: NA; v_gene: TRBV2; j_gene: TRBJ2-3; d_gene: NA; CDR3aa: CASSDSAGDTDTQYF; CDR3nt: TGTGCCAGCAGTGACTCGGCAGGTGACACAGATACGCAGTATTTT
abundance: NA; v_gene: TRBV7-6; j_gene: TRBJ1-3; d_gene: TRBD1; CDR3aa: CASSLARQGMGNTIYF; CDR3nt: TGTGCCAGCAGCTTAGCGAGACAGGGGATGGGAAACACCATATATTTT
abundance: NA; v_gene: TRBV24-1; j_gene: TRBJ2-2; d_gene: TRBD1; CDR3aa: CATSARGQGTGELFF; CDR3nt: TGTGCCACCAGTGCGAGGGGGCAGGGCACCGGGGAGCTGTTTTTT
abundance: NA; v_gene: TRBV19; j_gene: TRBJ1-1; d_gene: NA; CDR3aa: CASGGVENTEAFF; CDR3nt: TGTGCCAGTGGGGGGGTAGAGAACACTGAAGCTTTCTTT
abundance: NA; v_gene: TRBV20-1; j_gene: TRBJ1-1; d_gene: NA; CDR3aa: CSARVWGMQAFF; CDR3nt: TGCAGTGCTAGAGTGTGGGGCATGCAAGCTTTCTTT